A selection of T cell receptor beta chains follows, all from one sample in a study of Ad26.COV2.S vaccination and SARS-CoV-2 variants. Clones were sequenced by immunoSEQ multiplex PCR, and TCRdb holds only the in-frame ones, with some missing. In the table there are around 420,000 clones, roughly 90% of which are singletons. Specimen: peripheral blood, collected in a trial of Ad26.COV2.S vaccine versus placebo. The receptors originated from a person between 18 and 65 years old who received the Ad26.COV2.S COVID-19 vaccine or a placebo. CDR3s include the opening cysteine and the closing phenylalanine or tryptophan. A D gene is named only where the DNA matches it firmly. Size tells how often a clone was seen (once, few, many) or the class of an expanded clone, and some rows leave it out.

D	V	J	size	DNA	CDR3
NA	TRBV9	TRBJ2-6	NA	TGTGCCAGCAGCGGAGGGGGGGCTGGGGCCAACGTCCTGACTTTC	CASSGGGAGANVLTF
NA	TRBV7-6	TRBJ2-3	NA	TGTGCCAGCAGCCCCACGACAGCCTACACAGATACGCAGTATTTT	CASSPTTAYTDTQYF
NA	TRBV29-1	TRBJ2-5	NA	TGCAGCGTTGTCCCAAGGCAGGGTTGGGAGACCCAGTACTTC	CSVVPRQGWETQYF
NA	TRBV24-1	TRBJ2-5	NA	TGTGCCACCAGTGATTACACACAGGGACAAGAGACCCAGTACTTC	CATSDYTQGQETQYF
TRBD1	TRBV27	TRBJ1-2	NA	TGTGCCAGCAGTTTGGTAGGGGGCGCGGGGTATGGCTACACCTTC	CASSLVGGAGYGYTF
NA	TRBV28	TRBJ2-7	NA	TGTGCCAGCAGTTCGCGCCTGGGGCCCTACGAGCAGTACTTC	CASSSRLGPYEQYF
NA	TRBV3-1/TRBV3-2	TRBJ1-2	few	TGTGCCAGCAGCCAACAGGGGAAGGACTATGGCTACACCTTC	CASSQQGKDYGYTF
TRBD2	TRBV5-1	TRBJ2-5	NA	TGCGCCAGCGCTGCTAGCGGGGTTCGGGAGACCCAGTACTTC	CASAASGVRETQYF
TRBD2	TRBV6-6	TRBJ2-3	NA	TGTGCCAGCACTCGGGGGGGGCACACAGATACGCAGTATTTT	CASTRGGHTDTQYF
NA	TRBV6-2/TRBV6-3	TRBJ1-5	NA	TGTGCCAGCAGTCAGCAGGGAAGAAGGCAGCCCCAGCATTTT	CASSQQGRRQPQHF
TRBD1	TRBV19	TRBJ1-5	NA	TGTGCCTCCCTCCAGGGGGGGTTCAATCAGCCCCAGCATTTT	CASLQGGFNQPQHF
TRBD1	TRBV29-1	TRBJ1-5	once	TGCAGCGTATGGGCAGGGGGCAGCCAGCCCCAGCATTTT	CSVWAGGSQPQHF
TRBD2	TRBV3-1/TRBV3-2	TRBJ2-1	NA	TGTGCCAGCAGTCTAGCGGGGGGGAGGAATGAGCAGTTCTTC	CASSLAGGRNEQFF
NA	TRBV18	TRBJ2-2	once	TGTGCCAGCTCACCACGGCTAACCCCCGGGGAGCTGTTTTTT	CASSPRLTPGELFF
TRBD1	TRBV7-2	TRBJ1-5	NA	TGTGCCAGCAGCCGCCCAGGGGGAAATCAGCCCCAGCATTTT	CASSRPGGNQPQHF
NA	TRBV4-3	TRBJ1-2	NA	TGCGCCAGCAGCCAAGCGCAGGGAGAGGCCTATGGCTACACCTTC	CASSQAQGEAYGYTF
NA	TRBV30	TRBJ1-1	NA	TGTGCCTGGAGAGAAACAGGGAAAGCTTTCTTT	CAWRETGKAFF
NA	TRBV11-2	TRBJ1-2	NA	TGTGCCAGCAGCCGGGACAACTCAAATGGCTACACCTTC	CASSRDNSNGYTF
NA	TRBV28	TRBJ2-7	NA	TGTGCCAGCAGTCAAAGGCAAGGGTGGGCCGAGCAGTACTTC	CASSQRQGWAEQYF
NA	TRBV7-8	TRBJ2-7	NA	TGTGCCAGCAGCTCCCCCCCGGGGGTCGGGGACGAGCAGTACTTC	CASSSPPGVGDEQYF
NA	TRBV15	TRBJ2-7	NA	TGTGCCACCAGCAACCGGGCCCAGCACGACGAGCAGTACTTC	CATSNRAQHDEQYF
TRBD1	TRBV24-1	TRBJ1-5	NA	TGTGCCACCAGTGATGCTCGGGACAGGGCTCAGCCCCAGCATTTT	CATSDARDRAQPQHF
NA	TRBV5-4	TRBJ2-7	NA	TGTGCCAGCAGCTTGGGAGGGAAAAGCTCCTACGAGCAGTACTTC	CASSLGGKSSYEQYF
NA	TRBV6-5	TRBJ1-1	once	TGTGCCAGCAGTTACTCGACGGCAGTGAACACTGAAGCTTTCTTT	CASSYSTAVNTEAFF
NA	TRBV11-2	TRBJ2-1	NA	TGTGCCAGCAGCTTATCCCAGGTCTACAATGAGCAGTTCTTC	CASSLSQVYNEQFF
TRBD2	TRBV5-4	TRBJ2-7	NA	TGTGCCAGCAGCTTGGACCGGGGGGGCGGCGAGCAGTACTTC	CASSLDRGGGEQYF
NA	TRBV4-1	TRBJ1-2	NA	TGCGCCAGCAGCCAAGATGACAGGACGGGGGGCTACACCTTC	CASSQDDRTGGYTF
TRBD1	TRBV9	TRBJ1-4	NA	TGTGCCAGCAGCGCTTGGACAGGAGCTAATGAAAAACTGTTTTTT	CASSAWTGANEKLFF
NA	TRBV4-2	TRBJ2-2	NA	TGTGCCAGCAGCCGACTAGGGGGAGGAACCGGGGAGCTGTTTTTT	CASSRLGGGTGELFF
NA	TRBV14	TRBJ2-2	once	TGTGCCAGCAGCCATAGCGGCTGGCACACCGGGGAGCTGTTTTTT	CASSHSGWHTGELFF
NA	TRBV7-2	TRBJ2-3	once	TGTGCCAGCAGCCTAGCCAGCGGATCTTTCACAGATACGCAGTATTTT	CASSLASGSFTDTQYF
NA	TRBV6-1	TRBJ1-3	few	TGTGCCAGCAGTGAACTGGTCGGGAGCTCTGGAAACACCATATATTTT	CASSELVGSSGNTIYF
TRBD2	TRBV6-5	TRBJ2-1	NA	TGTGCCAGCAGTCGCGGGACTAGCGGGGGCAATGAGCAGTTCTTC	CASSRGTSGGNEQFF
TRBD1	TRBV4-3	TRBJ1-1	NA	TGCGCCAGCAGCCATTACAGGGGTACTGAAGCTTTCTTT	CASSHYRGTEAFF
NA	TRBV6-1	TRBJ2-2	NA	TGTGCCAGCAGTGAGGAGGGTGTCGGGGAGCTGTTTTTT	CASSEEGVGELFF
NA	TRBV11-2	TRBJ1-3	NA	TGTGCCAGCAGCGGCCCGGGAAACACCATATATTTT	CASSGPGNTIYF
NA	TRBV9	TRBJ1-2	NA	TGTGCCAGCAGCTCGACGGGCGGGACAAACTATGGCTACACCTTC	CASSSTGGTNYGYTF
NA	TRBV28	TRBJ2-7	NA	TGTGCCAGCAAGGGGGACTTTAACTACGAGCAGTACTTC	CASKGDFNYEQYF
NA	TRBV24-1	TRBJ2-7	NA	TGTGCCACTCGACAGTCTTACGAGCAGTACTTC	CATRQSYEQYF
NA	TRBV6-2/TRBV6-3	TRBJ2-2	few	TGTGCCAGCAGTTTAAGCTACTCGCTGCCCAACACCGGGGAGCTGTTTTTT	CASSLSYSLPNTGELFF
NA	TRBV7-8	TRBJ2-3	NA	TGTGCCAGCAGCTTCGGTAGCGATACGCAGTATTTT	CASSFGSDTQYF
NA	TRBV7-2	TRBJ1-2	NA	TGTGCCAGCAGCTTAACCTCTGCAGGGAACTATGGCTACACCTTC	CASSLTSAGNYGYTF
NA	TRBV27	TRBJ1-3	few	TGTGCCAGCAGTTTAATTGACTTAGTCGGTCCGTCTGGAAACACCATATATTTT	CASSLIDLVGPSGNTIYF
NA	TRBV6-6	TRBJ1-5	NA	TGTGCCAGCAGTCTCGACAGTAGCGCTCAGCCCCAGCATTTT	CASSLDSSAQPQHF
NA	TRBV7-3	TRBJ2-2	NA	TGTGCCAGCAGCCAAGGTCCCCAGGCGAACACCGGGGAGCTGTTTTTT	CASSQGPQANTGELFF
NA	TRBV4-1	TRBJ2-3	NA	TGCGCCAGCAGCCAAGGGGGCGTGGGGATGGAAGATACGCAGTATTTT	CASSQGGVGMEDTQYF